A single sample is the source of the 21 T cell receptor beta chains below, sequenced in a study of radiation and T cells in renal cell carcinoma. The repertoire was sequenced with immunoSEQ multiplex PCR; TCRdb's copy has only in-frame clones and lacks some. The sample includes around 100,000 clones, 65% to 90% of them seen just once. Time point specified: blood 4 weeks post-SBRT, at nephrectomy. Treatment noted: 15 Gy SBRT to primary tumor, nephrectomy 4 weeks later. Sequencing was performed on blood, taken from a patient whose treatment included radiotherapy and nephrectomy. The receptors were gathered from a man between 60 and 70 years old with renal cell carcinoma.

V is TRBV9 and J is TRBJ1-3; D gene uncertain. The length of the CDR3 is 18 residues. V was pared by 0 bases and J by 0 bases, with 16 bases between. Germline V CDR1 and CDR2: SGDLS, YYNGEE. The DNA for the CDR3 is TGTGCCAGCAGCGTAGCCCTTTTTAGACACGGCTCTGGAAACACCATATATTTT. Amino acid sequence: CASSVALFRHGSGNTIYF.

The rearrangement uses TRBV28 and TRBJ2-7; D perhaps matches TRBD1 (6 bases). CDR1 is MDHEN, CDR2 SYDVKM, per germline. This CDR3 is 11 amino acids long. Trimming removed 11 bases from V and 6 bases from J, with 14 bases in between. CDR3 bases: TGTGCCGTGGGGGCCGTGGCCGAGCAGTACTTC. The encoded protein is CAVGAVAEQYF.

The chain is built from TRBV28 and TRBJ2-7; D unresolved. The CDR3 runs 17 residues. Trimming took off 5 bases at V and 4 bases at J, with 24 bases between the two ends. Germline CDR1 and CDR2: MDHEN and SYDVKM. CDR3 sequence: CASSPDPRLGVGYEQYF. CDR3 sequence (DNA): TGTGCCAGCAGTCCGGACCCCCGTCTCGGAGTTGGATACGAGCAGTACTTC.

This clone was observed once. The chain employs TRBV4-2 and TRBJ2-3; no clear D gene. The V end was cut by 0 bases, the J end by 3 bases, with 7 bases between. The CDR3 is 14 amino acids. The germline V gene encodes CDR1 LGHNA and CDR2 YNFKEQ. The CDR3 sequence is CASSQDPGTDTQYF. CDR3 coding DNA: TGTGCCAGCAGCCAAGATCCTGGGACAGATACGCAGTATTTT.

Only one count was recorded for this clone. The rearrangement joins TRBV21-1 to TRBJ2-2; the table's D call, TRBD1, was not checked against the DNA. TRBV21-1 is described as a pseudogene. The CDR3 sequence is 18 residues long. In DNA, the CDR3 is TGTGCCAGCAGCAAATGCCCCTCGGACAGTCCCAACACCGGGGAGCTGTTTTTT. The encoded protein is CASSKCPSDSPNTGELFF.

This clone was found once. The rearrangement uses TRBV29-1 and TRBJ2-7; no reliable D call. Germline V CDR1 and CDR2: SQVTM, ANQGSEA. CDR3 size: 11 residues. V dropped 3 bases and J dropped 1 base, with 4 bases sitting between them. CDR3 DNA sequence: TGCAGCGTTGAGGAGTCCTACGAGCAGTACTTC. Protein sequence: CSVEESYEQYF.

V usage is TRBV4-2 and J usage is TRBJ2-3, with TRBD2 matching over 9 bases. The junction had 8 bases not matched to a gene; V was cut back by 0 bases and J by 1 base. CDR1 LGHNA and CDR2 YNFKEQ come from the germline V gene. The CDR3 is 18 amino acids. Here the CDR3 DNA reads TGTGCCAGCAGCCAAGAGATCGGACTAGCGTTGGGCACAGATACGCAGTATTTT. This translates into CASSQEIGLALGTDTQYF.

The V call is TRBV30, the J call TRBJ2-2, with D unclear. CDR3 length equals 13 residues. V shed 1 base and J shed 7 bases, with 10 bases lying between them. Germline V gives CDR1 GTSNPN, CDR2 SVGIG (reference sequence). The CDR3 is CAWSADWGGELFF. CDR3 bases: TGTGCCTGGAGTGCAGATTGGGGCGGGGAGCTGTTTTTT.

The chain employs TRBV11-2 and TRBJ2-5; no reliable D call. Germline values: CDR1 SGHAT, CDR2 FQNNGV. CDR3 length equals 14 residues. With 7 bases removed from V and 0 bases from J, the gap between germline ends came to 12 bases. This chain's CDR3 is CASNSQAYQETQYF. Written as DNA, the CDR3 is TGTGCCAGCAACAGTCAGGCGTACCAAGAGACCCAGTACTTC.

J is TRBJ2-7 and V is TRBV7-9, with 7 bases fitting TRBD1. The CDR3 runs to 15 residues. J gave up 4 bases and V 5 bases, and 11 bases lay outside the gene matches. Germline V gene sequence: CDR1 SEHNR, CDR2 FQNEAQ (reference sequence). The CDR3 nucleotides read TGTGCCAGCAGCACCACAGGGGTTCTCGGATACGAGCAGTACTTC. As protein: CASSTTGVLGYEQYF.

The chain combines TRBV12-1 with TRBJ2-7; the table names TRBD1, a call not compared with the DNA. TRBV12-1 constitutes a pseudogene. The CDR3 length is 16 residues. The DNA of the CDR3 is TGTGCCAGCAGCGTCCGGACAGGGGGCGCCGACTACGAGCAGTACTTC. Protein product: CASSVRTGGADYEQYF.

The chain couples TRBV4-3 to TRBJ2-2; D is ambiguous. With 2 bases removed from V and 5 bases from J, the gap between germline ends came to 12 bases. Germline CDR1 is LGHNA and CDR2 is YSLEER. CDR3 size: 15 residues. The CDR3 sequence is CASSQTETWTGELFF. In nucleotides, the CDR3 is TGCGCCAGCAGCCAAACCGAGACGTGGACCGGGGAGCTGTTTTTT.

The chain combines TRBV15 with TRBJ1-2; weak D call: TRBD1 (5 bases). Trimming stripped 0 bases from V and 8 bases from J, with 19 bases between. CDR1 is LNHNV and CDR2 is YYDKDF in the germline V gene (reference sequence). CDR3 length equals 16 residues. CDR3 nucleotides: TGTGCCACCAGCAGAGATGACAGAACGGGAAGGGGAGGCTACACCTTC. It translates to CATSRDDRTGRGGYTF. Filled out from reference TRBV15 and TRBJ1-2, the complete variable domain reads DAMVIQNPRYQVTQFGKPVTLSCSQTLNHNVMYWYQQKSSQAPKLLFHYYDKDFNNEADTPDNFQSRRPNTSFCFLDIRSPGLGDTAMYLCATSRDDRTGRGGYTFGSGTRLTVV.

The CDR3 bases are TGCAGCGTTCAGGGTAATGGCTACGAGCAGTACTTC. It is translated as CSVQGNGYEQYF. This chain uses TRBV29-1 with TRBJ2-7, with TRBD1 as a possible D gene (5 bases). This CDR3 spans 12 amino acids. CDR1 is SQVTM, CDR2 ANQGSEA, per germline. The ends were cut back, 5 bases at V and 3 bases at J, with 11 bases in the middle.

The chain combines TRBV5-1 with TRBJ2-2; D ambiguous. CDR3 size: 13 residues. Germline lookup yields CDR1 SGHRS and CDR2 YFSETQ. The ends were cut back, 1 base at V and 4 bases at J, with 5 bases in the middle. The CDR3 DNA follows: TGCGCCAGCAGCTTGAGTGGCACCGGGGAGCTGTTTTTT. Its protein product is CASSLSGTGELFF.

CDR3 protein: CASSFPGQAYGEKLFF. The CDR3 nucleotides read TGTGCCAGCAGCTTTCCTGGACAGGCGTATGGTGAAAAACTGTTTTTT. The chain recombines TRBV7-9 with TRBJ1-4; 7 bases match TRBD1. Germline CDR1 reads SEHNR; CDR2 reads FQNEAQ (reference sequence). With V trimmed by 3 bases and J by 7 bases, 11 bases remained unmatched. The CDR3 has 16 residues.

The rearrangement links TRBV28 to TRBJ2-7; D uncertain. Germline-derived CDR1 and CDR2 are MDHEN and SYDVKM. The CDR3 is 13 amino acids. Trimming removed 6 bases at V and 0 bases at J, with 9 bases between. The CDR3 DNA sequence: TGTGCCAGCAGATCTTCCGGCTCCTACGAGCAGTACTTC. This translates into CASRSSGSYEQYF.

The rearrangement uses TRBV27 and TRBJ1-1; the D gene is possibly TRBD1 (5 bases). CDR3 length equals 14 residues. Trimming took 7 bases from V and 3 from J, leaving 15 bases between them. Germline V CDR1 and CDR2: MNHEY, SMNVEV (reference sequence). CDR3 coding DNA: TGTGCCAGCACTCGCAGGGCGGGGGACACTGAAGCTTTCTTT. As protein: CASTRRAGDTEAFF.

The chain uses TRBV11-2 and TRBJ2-7, with TRBD2 as a possible D gene (5 bases). This CDR3 contains 13 residues. V was trimmed by 3 bases and J by 4 bases, leaving 10 bases between them. Germline CDR1 is SGHAT and CDR2 is FQNNGV. CDR3 loop: CASSFPGGYEQYF. The CDR3 bases are TGTGCCAGCAGCTTTCCAGGAGGATACGAGCAGTACTTC.

V is TRBV11-2 and J is TRBJ2-1; D ambiguous. With 3 bases removed from V and 7 bases from J, the gap between germline ends came to 19 bases. The CDR3 extends over 16 amino acids. The germline gives CDR1 SGHAT, CDR2 FQNNGV. CDR3 in DNA: TGTGCCAGCAGCTTGGTAGAGACGGTTCTCGGGAATGAGCAGTTCTTC. Protein: CASSLVETVLGNEQFF.

This clone was picked up one time. The chain carries TRBV29-1 and TRBJ2-7; possibly TRBD1 for D (6 bases). The CDR3 sequence is 13 residues long. Germline values: CDR1 SQVTM, CDR2 ANQGSEA. Trimming removed 5 bases at V and 2 bases at J, with 13 bases between. CDR3 loop: CSVQGTATYEQYF. The CDR3 coding sequence is TGCAGCGTTCAGGGGACGGCTACCTACGAGCAGTACTTC.